The sequence of this T cell receptor beta chain was determined in a study of memory CD4+ T cells and cytomegalovirus serostatus. Sequencing used immunoSEQ multiplex PCR; TCRdb keeps in-frame clones, though not all of them. The table shows more than 35,000 clones, with over 65% occurring only once. Single viable CD3+CD4+CD8-CD45RO+ cells were sorted as the memory CD4+ T cells. The CDR3 is 13 amino acids. CDR1 and CDR2 (germline): MNHNY, SVGAGI (reference sequence). V trimming: 8 bases; J trimming: 5 bases; junction bases outside the gene matches: 5. Sequences were obtained from memory CD4+ T cells from blood. This rearrangement joins TRBV6-6 to TRBJ2-1, with 8 nucleotides matching TRBD2. This clonotype was obtained from an adult in good health and CMV-seronegative. For the CDR3, the DNA is TGTGCCAGCGGGCGGGGGGACAACAATGAGCAGTTCTTC. It yields the protein CASGRGDNNEQFF.